The rows below give T cell receptor beta chains drawn from one sample of a study of blood T cell repertoires in COVID-19. Sequenced by immunoSEQ multiplex PCR; TCRdb stores in-frame clones only, minus some. The profile covers some 100,000 clones, with about 81% appearing a single time and about 13% taken by the ten largest. Source material: peripheral blood. The receptors originated from a human donor in a cohort sampled during active COVID-19. Both conserved end residues are part of each CDR3. The order of the fields is J gene, D gene, V gene, CDR3 protein. A D gene is named only where the DNA matches it firmly.

TRBJ1-1 NA TRBV18 CASSHDMNTEAFF
TRBJ2-5 TRBD2 TRBV29-1 CSLGLAGETQYF
TRBJ1-1 NA TRBV7-9 CASSPQGGGTEAFF
TRBJ2-3 TRBD2 TRBV4-1 CASSQDASGGRADTQYF
TRBJ1-2 NA TRBV7-2 CASSLRGAGLGYTF
TRBJ2-7 NA TRBV7-9 CASSLITGSLVSYEQYF
TRBJ2-7 TRBD1 TRBV28 CASSSSSPGTGAQYF
TRBJ2-5 TRBD2 TRBV27 CASSLRLAGETQYF
TRBJ2-3 TRBD1 TRBV25-1 CASSPDRASTDTQYF
TRBJ1-4 TRBD1 TRBV28 CASSLTGTTNEKLFF
TRBJ2-2 NA TRBV5-4 CASSPDFRNTGELFF
TRBJ2-7 TRBD2 TRBV9 CASSAGPGLAYEQYF
TRBJ1-4 TRBD1 TRBV6-1 CASSTGTGAPKLFF
TRBJ2-5 NA TRBV18 CASSQRYQETQYF
TRBJ2-5 TRBD2 TRBV25-1 CASSELTSGLAEETQYF
TRBJ1-4 TRBD1 TRBV10-3 CAISLGQGAEKLFF
TRBJ2-6 TRBD1 TRBV24-1 CATSGRQGFTGANVLTF
TRBJ2-5 TRBD2 TRBV30 CAWSEPPGLAKETQYF
TRBJ2-5 NA TRBV6-6 CASRGALRETQYF
TRBJ1-5 NA TRBV11-2 CASSLGQNQPQHF
TRBJ2-1 TRBD2 TRBV12-5 CASGLGLAGGAHNEQFF
TRBJ2-4 NA TRBV5-5 CASSVTGSLRAKNIQYF
TRBJ1-2 TRBD1 TRBV6-2/TRBV6-3 CASSYQTTGTKFYGYTF
TRBJ1-1 NA TRBV5-1 CASSTQGLNTEAFF
TRBJ1-6 TRBD1 TRBV14 CASSQIGQERNSPLHF
TRBJ1-4 NA TRBV2 CASSTITAEEKLFF
TRBJ2-1 TRBD1 TRBV5-6 CASSFGQGAYNEQFF
TRBJ2-1 NA TRBV10-1 CASSPTGTTLYNEQFF
TRBJ1-1 NA TRBV3-1/TRBV3-2 CASSPTGMNTEAFF
TRBJ1-2 NA TRBV30 CAWSKFGFGGYTF
TRBJ2-7 TRBD2 TRBV4-1 CASSQRTSGGEYEQYF
TRBJ2-7 TRBD2 TRBV10-1 CASSQGLAGSYEQYF
TRBJ2-4 TRBD2 TRBV5-1 CASSLSGTSGSNIQYF
TRBJ1-2 TRBD1 TRBV15 CATSRGTGRWDGYTF
TRBJ1-1 NA TRBV6-5 CASSYRGQGRNTEAFF
TRBJ1-1 NA TRBV11-2 CASILAGVRTEAFF
TRBJ2-7 TRBD2 TRBV5-5 CASSFDSGRPYEQYF